The present entry profiles one T cell receptor (beta chain) with its context. Its antigen remains unidentified. This sample was included in a study of OX40 agonist ivuxolimab in advanced cancers. Whole-study results and caveats: The mean number of expanded clones was higher in CD8+ T cells than in CD4+.

Some clones are missing from TCRdb's copy, which holds only in-frame ones; the method was immunoSEQ multiplex PCR. The sample gives about 71,000 clones, 86% of which show up once; roughly 0.99% is in the top ten. This clonotype was sampled from an adult with an advanced solid tumor such as melanoma, head and neck, liver or kidney cancer. Sequencing was performed on CD4+ or CD8+ T cells sorted from blood, taken in a trial of the OX40 agonist ivuxolimab.

CDR3 in amino acids: CASSRSGTSRETQYF. Here the CDR3 DNA reads TGTGCCAGCAGTAGGAGCGGGACGAGTAGAGAGACCCAGTACTTC. V gene TRBV28 combines with J gene TRBJ2-5; 7 bases map to TRBD2. Germline CDR1 reads MDHEN; CDR2 reads SYDVKM. V lost 5 bases and J lost 4; bases outside the gene matches: 10. The CDR3 is 15 amino acids.